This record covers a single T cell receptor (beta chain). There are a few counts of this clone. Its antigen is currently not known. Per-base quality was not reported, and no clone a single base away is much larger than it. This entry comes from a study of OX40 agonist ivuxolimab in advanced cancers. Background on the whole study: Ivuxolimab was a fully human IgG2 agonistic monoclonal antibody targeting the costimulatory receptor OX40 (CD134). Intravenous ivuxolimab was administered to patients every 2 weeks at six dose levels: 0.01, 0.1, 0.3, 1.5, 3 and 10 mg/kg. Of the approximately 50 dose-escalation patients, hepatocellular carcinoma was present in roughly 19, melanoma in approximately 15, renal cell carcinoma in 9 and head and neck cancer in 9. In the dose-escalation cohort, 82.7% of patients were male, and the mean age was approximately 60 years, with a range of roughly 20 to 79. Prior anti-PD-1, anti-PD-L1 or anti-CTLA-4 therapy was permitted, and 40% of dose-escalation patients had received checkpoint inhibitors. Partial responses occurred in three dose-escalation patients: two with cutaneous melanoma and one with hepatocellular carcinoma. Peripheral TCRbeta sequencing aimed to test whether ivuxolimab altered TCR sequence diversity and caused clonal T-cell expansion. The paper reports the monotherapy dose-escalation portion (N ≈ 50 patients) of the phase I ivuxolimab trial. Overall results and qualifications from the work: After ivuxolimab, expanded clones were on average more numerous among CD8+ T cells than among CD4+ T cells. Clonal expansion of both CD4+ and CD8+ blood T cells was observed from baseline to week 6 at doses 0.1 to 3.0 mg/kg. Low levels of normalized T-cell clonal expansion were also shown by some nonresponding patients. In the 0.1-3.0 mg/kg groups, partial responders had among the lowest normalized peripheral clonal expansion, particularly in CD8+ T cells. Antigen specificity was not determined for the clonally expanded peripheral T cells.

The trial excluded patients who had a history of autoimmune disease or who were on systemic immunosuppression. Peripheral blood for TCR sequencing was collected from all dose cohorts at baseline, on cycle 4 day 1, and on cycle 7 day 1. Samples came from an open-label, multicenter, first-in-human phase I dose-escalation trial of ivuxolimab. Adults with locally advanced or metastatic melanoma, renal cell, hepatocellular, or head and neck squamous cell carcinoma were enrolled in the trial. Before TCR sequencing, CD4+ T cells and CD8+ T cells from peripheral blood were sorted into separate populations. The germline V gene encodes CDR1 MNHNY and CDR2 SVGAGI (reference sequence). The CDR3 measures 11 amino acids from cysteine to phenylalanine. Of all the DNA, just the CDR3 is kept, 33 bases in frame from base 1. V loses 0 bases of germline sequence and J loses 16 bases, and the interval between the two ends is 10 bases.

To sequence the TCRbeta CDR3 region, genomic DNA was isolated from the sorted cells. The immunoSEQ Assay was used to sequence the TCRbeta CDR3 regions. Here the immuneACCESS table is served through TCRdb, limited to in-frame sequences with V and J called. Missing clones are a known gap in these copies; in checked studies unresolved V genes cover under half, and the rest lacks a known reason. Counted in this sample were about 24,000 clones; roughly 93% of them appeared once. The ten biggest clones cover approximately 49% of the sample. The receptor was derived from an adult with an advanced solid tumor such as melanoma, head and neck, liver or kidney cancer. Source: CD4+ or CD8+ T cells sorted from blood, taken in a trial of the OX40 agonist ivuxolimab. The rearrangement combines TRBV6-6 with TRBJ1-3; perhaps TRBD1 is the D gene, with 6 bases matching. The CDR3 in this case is CASSYSGGMYF. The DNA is TGTGCCAGCAGTTACTCGGGGGGCATGTATTTT.